Presented here are 2 T cell receptor beta chains from one specimen sequenced in a study of tumor and adjacent non-tumor tissue in lung cancer. Three rounds of nested PCR, following a modified ARM-PCR protocol, produced the TCRbeta library. TCRdb itself ran the multiplex PCR reads through MiXCR, one entry per CDR3 protein. The sample includes 35,000 to 55,000 distinct CDR3 sequences, 60% seen only once; the top ten take roughly 42%. RNA was extracted from bulk tissue without any cell sorting. More than 3 cm separated this lung sample from the edge of the tumor. Sequenced input: distant non-tumor lung tissue. The source of these receptors is a man aged 45-60 years with non-small cell lung cancer.

This clonotype was observed at least ten times. The chain joins TRBV5-6 to TRBJ2-7; D is possibly TRBD1 (6 bases). Germline CDR1 reads SGHDT; CDR2 reads YYEEEE. V was clipped by 4 bases and J by 3 bases, with 11 bases between them. The CDR3 is 13 amino acids. CDR3 nucleotides: TGTGCCAGCAGCCTCCGGGACATCTACGAGCAGTACTTC. This sequence encodes CASSLRDIYEQYF.

A word on this clonotype: Lacking the conserved final phenylalanine or tryptophan, this CDR3 likely reflects a read error. This chain connects TRBV11-2 to TRBJ2-5; D unresolved. The length of the CDR3 is 13 residues. CDR1 is SGHAT and CDR2 is FQNNGV in the germline V gene. CDR3 DNA: TGTACCAGCAGTAAAGGCAGACAAGAGACCCAGTACCTC. Its protein is CTSSKGRQETQYL.